This TCR beta chain was recorded in a study of beta chain features in type 1 diabetes. In the study overall: Similarity in age, gender and cell yields was seen between patients and healthy donors. Study observations and caveats: The study found that naive, central memory and Treg TCRB repertoires appeared more similar in patients than in healthy donors. Since sequencing was performed on cDNA, cells with high TCR expression could be over-represented. When Type 1 diabetes patients were examined, their TCRB CDR3s proved moderately but significantly shorter in all four CD4+ subsets.

This CDR3 region has 16 residues. Germline V gene sequence: CDR1 LNHNV, CDR2 YYDKDF (reference sequence). V was clipped by 4 bases and J by 2 bases, with 18 bases between them. Blood was collected once per donor into heparin, averaging approximately 110 mL. Isolated RNA was reverse transcribed in full, so expressed TCRB transcripts were sequenced. Repertoires were generated with immunoSEQ multiplex PCR, while TCRdb's copy carries only in-frame clones and drops some. The table shows some 350,000 clones, with roughly 14% occurring only once. There are a few counts of this clone. The antigen is not known.

The specimen sequenced was naive CD4+ T cells from blood. The origin of this receptor is a woman between 18 and 29 years old with type 1 diabetes. The V and J genes are TRBV15 and TRBJ2-7; D not certain. The CDR3 spells CATSKSIPVLTYEQYF. The CDR3 DNA follows: TGTGCCACCAGCAAGTCCATCCCGGTTCTCACCTACGAGCAGTACTTC.